What follows is one TCR beta chain and its context. As originally analysed: Estimated nucleated cell counts came from reference gene primer amplification. Repertoires were generated with immunoSEQ multiplex PCR, while TCRdb's copy carries only in-frame clones and drops some. Clone size and the V and J calls come from that table; the DNA yielded D and trimming. The sample has about 200,000 clones; about 88% are singletons. The germline CDR1 and CDR2 sequences are MGHRA and YSYEKL. CDR3 length: 15 residues. V was shortened by 0 bases and J by 0 bases, with 7 bases between the two germline ends. This sample was taken from a study of blood T cell repertoires in COVID-19. About the research overall: Samples of COVID-19 (acute and convalescent) were obtained from the United States, Italy and Spain.

This chain joins TRBV4-1 and TRBJ2-3, with D unclear. Sequenced: PBMCs or T cells enriched from blood (not recorded which). The TCR comes from a woman younger than 45 who had been exposed to COVID-19. Here the CDR3 reads CASSQDRTSTDTQYF. CDR3 sequence (DNA): TGCGCCAGCAGCCAAGATAGAACTAGCACAGATACGCAGTATTTT.